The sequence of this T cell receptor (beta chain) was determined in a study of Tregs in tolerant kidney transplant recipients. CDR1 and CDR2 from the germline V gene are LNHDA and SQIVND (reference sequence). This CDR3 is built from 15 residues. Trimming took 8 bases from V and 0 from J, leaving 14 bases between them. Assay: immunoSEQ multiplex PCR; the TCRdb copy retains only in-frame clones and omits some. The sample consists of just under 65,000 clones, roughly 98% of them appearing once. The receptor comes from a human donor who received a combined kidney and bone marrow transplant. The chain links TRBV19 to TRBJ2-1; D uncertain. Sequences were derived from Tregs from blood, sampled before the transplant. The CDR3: CASAMRPSSYNEQFF. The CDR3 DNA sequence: TGTGCCAGTGCCATGCGGCCGAGCTCCTACAATGAGCAGTTCTTC. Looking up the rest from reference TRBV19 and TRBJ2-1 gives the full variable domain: DGGITQSPKYLFRKEGQNVTLSCEQNLNHDAMYWYRQDPGQGLRLIYYSQIVNDFQKGDIAEGYSVSREKKESFPLTVTSAQKNPTAFYLCASAMRPSSYNEQFFGPGTRLTVL.